These T cell receptor beta chains were read from a single sample in a study of beta chain features in type 1 diabetes. Clones were sequenced by immunoSEQ multiplex PCR, and TCRdb holds only the in-frame ones, with some missing. The sample lists around 300,000 clones, 13% to 15% occurring once. The material sequenced was central memory CD4+ T cells from blood. These receptors were taken from a man under 40 in good health. The CDR3 runs from the conserved cysteine through the conserved F or W. A D gene is named only where the DNA matches it firmly. Size values are once, few and many counts, or a class for expanded clones, and some rows have none.

j_call: TRBJ2-6
cdr3_length: 14
clone_size: -
v_call: TRBV30
d_call: TRBD2
cdr3_aa: CAWPAGTGANVLTF
cdr3_nt: TGTGCCTGGCCAGCGGGGACTGGGGCCAACGTCCTGACTTTC

j_call: TRBJ1-5
cdr3_length: 15
clone_size: few
v_call: TRBV10-3
d_call: TRBD1
cdr3_aa: CAISGGGQFNQPQHF
cdr3_nt: TGTGCCATCAGTGGGGGGGGACAGTTCAATCAGCCCCAGCATTTT

j_call: TRBJ2-3
cdr3_length: 13
clone_size: -
v_call: TRBV6-5
d_call: -
cdr3_aa: CASGVLTTDTQYF
cdr3_nt: TGTGCCAGCGGGGTTCTTACCACAGATACGCAGTATTTT

j_call: TRBJ2-3
cdr3_length: 17
clone_size: -
v_call: TRBV30
d_call: TRBD2
cdr3_aa: CASKPQRLAENTDTQYF
cdr3_nt: TGTGCCTCTAAACCCCAGAGACTAGCGGAAAACACAGATACGCAGTATTTT

j_call: TRBJ2-1
cdr3_length: 17
clone_size: -
v_call: TRBV11-2
d_call: TRBD2
cdr3_aa: CASSLGQTSGTGNEQFF
cdr3_nt: TGTGCCAGCAGCTTGGGGCAGACTAGCGGGACGGGGAATGAGCAGTTCTTC

j_call: TRBJ1-3
cdr3_length: 15
clone_size: -
v_call: TRBV7-9
d_call: -
cdr3_aa: CASREKTDPGNTIYF
cdr3_nt: TGTGCCAGCAGAGAGAAGACGGATCCTGGAAACACCATATATTTT

j_call: TRBJ2-7
cdr3_length: 13
clone_size: many
v_call: TRBV7-9
d_call: -
cdr3_aa: CASSLAGSYEQYF
cdr3_nt: TGTGCCAGCAGCTTGGCAGGGTCCTACGAGCAGTACTTC

j_call: TRBJ1-2
cdr3_length: 12
clone_size: few
v_call: TRBV4-3
d_call: -
cdr3_aa: CASSQDHREYTF
cdr3_nt: TGCGCCAGCAGCCAAGATCACAGGGAATACACCTTC

j_call: TRBJ1-3
cdr3_length: 14
clone_size: -
v_call: TRBV19
d_call: -
cdr3_aa: CASSAQVSGNTIYF
cdr3_nt: TGTGCCAGTAGTGCCCAGGTCTCGGGAAACACCATATATTTT

j_call: TRBJ2-1
cdr3_length: 21
clone_size: few
v_call: TRBV21-1
d_call: -
cdr3_aa: CASSKEGETGDQESQYNEQFF
cdr3_nt: TGTGCCAGCAGCAAAGAGGGGGAGACAGGGGATCAGGAATCCCAGTACAATGAGCAGTTCTTC

j_call: TRBJ2-1
cdr3_length: 16
clone_size: -
v_call: TRBV27
d_call: TRBD2
cdr3_aa: CASSSRLAGGYNEQFF
cdr3_nt: TGTGCCAGCAGTTCGCGACTAGCGGGAGGGTACAATGAGCAGTTCTTC

j_call: TRBJ1-2
cdr3_length: 13
clone_size: -
v_call: TRBV10-3
d_call: -
cdr3_aa: CAISEQGVNGYTF
cdr3_nt: TGTGCCATCAGTGAACAGGGCGTAAATGGCTACACCTTC

j_call: TRBJ2-5
cdr3_length: 13
clone_size: -
v_call: TRBV6-5
d_call: TRBD2
cdr3_aa: CASQRGGKETQYF
cdr3_nt: TGTGCCAGTCAACGCGGGGGAAAAGAGACCCAGTACTTC

j_call: TRBJ2-3
cdr3_length: 17
clone_size: -
v_call: TRBV14
d_call: TRBD2
cdr3_aa: CASSQRLAGRSTDTQYF
cdr3_nt: TGTGCCAGCAGCCAGAGACTAGCGGGTCGAAGCACAGATACGCAGTATTTT

j_call: TRBJ1-2
cdr3_length: 16
clone_size: few
v_call: TRBV5-4
d_call: TRBD1
cdr3_aa: CASSTTGGRANYGYTF
cdr3_nt: TGTGCCAGCAGCACGACAGGGGGGAGAGCTAACTATGGCTACACCTTC

j_call: TRBJ1-6
cdr3_length: 17
clone_size: -
v_call: TRBV7-8
d_call: -
cdr3_aa: CASSLVFGREVLAPLHF
cdr3_nt: TGTGCCAGCAGCTTAGTGTTTGGCCGAGAGGTTCTTGCGCCCCTCCACTTT

j_call: TRBJ1-5
cdr3_length: 14
clone_size: few
v_call: TRBV7-2
d_call: -
cdr3_aa: CASSLGDGNQPQHF
cdr3_nt: TGTGCCAGCAGCTTAGGGGACGGTAATCAGCCCCAGCATTTT

j_call: TRBJ1-3
cdr3_length: 14
clone_size: -
v_call: TRBV2
d_call: -
cdr3_aa: CASAQGFSGNTIYF
cdr3_nt: TGTGCCAGCGCACAGGGTTTCTCTGGAAACACCATATATTTT

j_call: TRBJ2-7
cdr3_length: 13
clone_size: -
v_call: TRBV4-3
d_call: -
cdr3_aa: CASSQAISYEQYF
cdr3_nt: TGCGCCAGCAGCCAAGCGATCTCCTACGAGCAGTACTTC

j_call: TRBJ1-2
cdr3_length: 13
clone_size: -
v_call: TRBV5-4
d_call: -
cdr3_aa: CASSLGTKGGYTF
cdr3_nt: TGTGCCAGCAGCTTGGGGACGAAAGGTGGCTACACCTTC

j_call: TRBJ2-5
cdr3_length: 17
clone_size: few
v_call: TRBV5-4
d_call: TRBD2
cdr3_aa: CASSPGLAGGSQETQYF
cdr3_nt: TGTGCCAGCAGCCCGGGACTAGCGGGGGGATCTCAAGAGACCCAGTACTTC

j_call: TRBJ2-1
cdr3_length: 14
clone_size: -
v_call: TRBV9
d_call: -
cdr3_aa: CASSVGFTYNEQFF
cdr3_nt: TGTGCCAGCAGCGTAGGTTTCACCTACAATGAGCAGTTCTTC

j_call: TRBJ2-1
cdr3_length: 15
clone_size: few
v_call: TRBV7-3
d_call: TRBD2
cdr3_aa: CASRAGLAGADEQFF
cdr3_nt: TGTGCCAGCAGGGCAGGGCTAGCGGGAGCCGATGAGCAGTTCTTC

j_call: TRBJ1-1
cdr3_length: 13
clone_size: -
v_call: TRBV7-2
d_call: -
cdr3_aa: CASSLYRNTEAFF
cdr3_nt: TGTGCCAGCAGCTTATATCGGAACACTGAAGCTTTCTTT

j_call: TRBJ1-1
cdr3_length: 12
clone_size: -
v_call: TRBV7-2
d_call: TRBD1
cdr3_aa: CASSRDRFEAFF
cdr3_nt: TGTGCCAGCAGCCGGGACAGATTCGAAGCTTTCTTT

j_call: TRBJ2-5
cdr3_length: 14
clone_size: -
v_call: TRBV9
d_call: -
cdr3_aa: CASSAGTLQETQYF
cdr3_nt: TGTGCCAGCTCCGCGGGGACACTACAAGAGACCCAGTACTTC

j_call: TRBJ1-1
cdr3_length: 14
clone_size: -
v_call: TRBV4-2
d_call: -
cdr3_aa: CASSQETQNTEAFF
cdr3_nt: TGTGCCAGCAGCCAAGAGACACAAAACACTGAAGCTTTCTTT

j_call: TRBJ1-2
cdr3_length: 16
clone_size: -
v_call: TRBV27
d_call: TRBD1
cdr3_aa: CASSPFRQGANYGYTF
cdr3_nt: TGTGCCAGCAGTCCTTTTCGACAGGGGGCTAACTATGGCTACACCTTC

j_call: TRBJ1-2
cdr3_length: 13
clone_size: few
v_call: TRBV9
d_call: TRBD1
cdr3_aa: CASSVGTGGGYTF
cdr3_nt: TGTGCCAGCAGCGTAGGGACAGGAGGTGGCTACACCTTC

j_call: TRBJ1-6
cdr3_length: 14
clone_size: few
v_call: TRBV4-2
d_call: -
cdr3_aa: CASSQETWDSPLHF
cdr3_nt: TGTGCCAGCAGCCAAGAGACGTGGGATTCACCCCTCCACTTT

j_call: TRBJ2-7
cdr3_length: 16
clone_size: many
v_call: TRBV13
d_call: TRBD1
cdr3_aa: CASSLFRDSGPYEQYF
cdr3_nt: TGTGCCAGCAGCCTCTTCCGGGACAGCGGCCCCTACGAGCAGTACTTC

j_call: TRBJ2-7
cdr3_length: 15
clone_size: -
v_call: TRBV6-4
d_call: -
cdr3_aa: CASSESKAGSGEQYF
cdr3_nt: TGTGCCAGCAGTGAGTCCAAGGCGGGGTCGGGGGAGCAGTACTTC